The entry below describes one TCR beta chain. What it binds is unknown. PCR employed 60 Vbeta and 13 Jbeta primers. Original processing notes: Roughly 80 million unique TCR beta chains, some 11 million shared, were counted in a later analysis. Clones were read by immunoSEQ multiplex PCR, and TCRdb kept only the in-frame ones, dropping some. V and J calls plus clone size are reproduced from that table; the DNA served to infer D and trimming. This table holds about 110,000 clones, around 72% found once. The germline V gene has CDR1 SGHDT and CDR2 YYEEEE. Trimming took 4 bases from V and 2 from J; bases not matched to a gene: 7. The length of the CDR3 is 17 residues. This entry belongs to a study of cytomegalovirus exposure and HLA in healthy donors. Study-level findings and limits: In an earlier analysis, in about 530 donors, most V segments appeared productive either ~90% or ~30% of the time. Per published reports, the classifier diagnosed cytomegalovirus status with high specificity and sensitivity. V- and J-gene trimming in TCR beta was tied to a missense DCLRE1C variant by an analysis performed later.

This sequence was found in a middle-aged woman in good health and CMV-seropositive. The chain combines TRBV5-6 with TRBJ1-6; TRBD1 matches at 9 bases. Sequenced: PBMCs. CDR3 amino acids: CASSQGTGNPYNSPLHF. The DNA of the CDR3 is TGTGCCAGCAGCCAAGGGACAGGGAACCCCTATAATTCACCCCTCCACTTT.